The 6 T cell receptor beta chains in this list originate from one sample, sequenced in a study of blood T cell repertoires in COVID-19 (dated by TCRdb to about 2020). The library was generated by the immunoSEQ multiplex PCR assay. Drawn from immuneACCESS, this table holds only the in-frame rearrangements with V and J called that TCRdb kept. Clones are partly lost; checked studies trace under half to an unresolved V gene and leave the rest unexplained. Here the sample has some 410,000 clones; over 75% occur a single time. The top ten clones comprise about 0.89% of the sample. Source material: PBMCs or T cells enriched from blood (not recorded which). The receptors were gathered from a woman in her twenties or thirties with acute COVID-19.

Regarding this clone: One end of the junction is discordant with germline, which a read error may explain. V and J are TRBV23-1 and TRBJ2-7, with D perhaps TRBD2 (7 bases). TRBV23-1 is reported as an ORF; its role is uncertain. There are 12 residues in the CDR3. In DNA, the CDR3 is TGCGCCAACAGTCAAGGGGGGGACGAGCAGTACTTC. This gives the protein CANSQGGDEQYF.

The CDR3 protein is CASSSEWGNQPQHF. For the CDR3, the DNA is TGTGCCAGCAGTTCGGAGTGGGGCAATCAGCCCCAGCATTTT. The genes are TRBV7-9 and TRBJ1-5; D is ambiguous. Trimming took 6 bases from V and 2 from J, leaving 11 bases between them. The germline V gene has CDR1 SEHNR and CDR2 FQNEAQ (reference sequence). This CDR3 comprises 14 residues.

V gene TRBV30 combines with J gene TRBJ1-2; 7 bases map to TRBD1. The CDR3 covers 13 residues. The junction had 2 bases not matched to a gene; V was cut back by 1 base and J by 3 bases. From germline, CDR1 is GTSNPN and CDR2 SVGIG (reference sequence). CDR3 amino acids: CAWSDRGYYGYTF. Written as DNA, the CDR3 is TGTGCCTGGAGTGACAGGGGTTACTATGGCTACACCTTC.

The CDR3 protein is CASSQNREISGDTQYF. As DNA, the CDR3 is TGTGCCAGCAGCCAAAACAGGGAGATTTCGGGAGATACGCAGTATTTT. This sequence joins TRBV3-1 (or the pseudogene TRBV3-2) and TRBJ2-3; weak D call: TRBD1 (6 bases). The CDR3 has 16 amino acids. Germline values: CDR1 LGHDT, CDR2 YNNKEL (reference sequence). V lost 2 bases and J lost 5, with 17 bases in between.

CDR3 DNA: TGCGCCAGCACCAACAGGGTCGGCTATGGCTACACCTTC. This gives the protein CASTNRVGYGYTF. This chain uses TRBV10-2 with TRBJ1-2, with D perhaps TRBD1 (6 bases). The CDR3 extends over 13 amino acids. Germline V gives CDR1 WSHSY, CDR2 SAAADI. The V end lost 7 bases, the J end lost 4 bases, and 13 bases lay between the germline ends.

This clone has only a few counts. CDR3 amino acids: CASTPSGRINTEAFF. The CDR3 DNA follows: TGTGCCAGCACCCCGAGCGGCCGGATAAACACTGAAGCTTTCTTT. This chain uses TRBV6-6 with TRBJ1-1, with D unclear. The ends were cut back, 7 bases at V and 2 bases at J, with 17 bases in the middle. Looked up from germline, CDR1 is MNHNY and CDR2 is SVGAGI (reference sequence). The CDR3 totals 15 residues.